Reported below is one T cell receptor (beta chain). Its antigen is undetermined. The CDR3 contains 15 residues. The V end lost 5 bases, the J end lost 3 bases, and 16 bases lay between the germline ends. CDR1 MRHNA and CDR2 SNTAGT come from the germline V gene. The sample comes from a study of cytomegalovirus exposure and HLA in healthy donors. General study results and limits: With later analysis, a missense DCLRE1C variant became linked to TCR beta V- and J-gene trimming.

Researchers ran the PCR with 60 Vbeta and 13 Jbeta primers. Assay: immunoSEQ multiplex PCR; the TCRdb copy retains only in-frame clones and omits some. This table holds 150,000 to 200,000 clones. Sequenced input: PBMCs. The chain uses TRBV6-4 and TRBJ1-2; D is ambiguous. This clonotype was sampled from a man aged 25 to 40 in good health and CMV-seronegative. DNA for the CDR3: TGTGCCAGCAGTACTACACCGGGCGGGGACTATGGCTACACCTTC. Amino acid sequence: CASSTTPGGDYGYTF.